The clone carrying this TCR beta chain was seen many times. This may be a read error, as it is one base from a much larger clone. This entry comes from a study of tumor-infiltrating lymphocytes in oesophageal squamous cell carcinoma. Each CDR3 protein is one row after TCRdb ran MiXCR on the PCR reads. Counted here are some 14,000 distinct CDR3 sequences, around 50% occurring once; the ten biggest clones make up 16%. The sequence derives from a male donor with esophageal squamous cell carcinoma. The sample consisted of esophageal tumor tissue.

This CDR3 reads CASSLRTSGDNEQYF. The CDR3 DNA reads as TGTGCCAGCAGTCTAAGGACTAGCGGAGACAATGAGCAGTACTTC. This chain joins TRBV12-3 or TRBV12-4 and TRBJ2-5, with TRBD2 matching over 10 bases. V lost 5 bases and J lost 11; bases outside the gene matches: 14. This CDR3 contains 15 residues.